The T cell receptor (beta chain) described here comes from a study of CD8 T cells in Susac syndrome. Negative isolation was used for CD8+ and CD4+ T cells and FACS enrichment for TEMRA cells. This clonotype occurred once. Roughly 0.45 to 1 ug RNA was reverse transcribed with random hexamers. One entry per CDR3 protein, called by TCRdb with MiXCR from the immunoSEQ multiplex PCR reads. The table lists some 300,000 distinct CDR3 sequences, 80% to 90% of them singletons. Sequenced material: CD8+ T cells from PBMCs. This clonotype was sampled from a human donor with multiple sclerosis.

CDR3 region: CASRRQGASIQFF. CDR3 in DNA: TGTGCCAGCAGGCGACAGGGGGCGTCAATACAGTTCTTC. This chain links TRBV7-9 with TRBJ2-1; 10 nucleotides line up with TRBD1. V was clipped by 6 bases and J by 13 bases; unmatched bases: 9. Per germline, CDR1 SEHNR and CDR2 FQNEAQ (reference sequence). This CDR3 is built from 13 residues. Full variable domain (remainder filled in from reference TRBV7-9 and TRBJ2-1): DTGVSQNPRHKITKRGQNVTFRCDPISEHNRLYWYRQTLGQGPEFLTYFQNEAQLEKSRLLSDRFSAERPKGSFSTLEIQRTEQGDSAMYLCASRRQGASIQFFGPGTRLTVL.